This T cell receptor beta chain was documented in a study of T cells in Graves' hyperthyroidism and ophthalmopathy. This clonotype came up many times. Using RNA transcripts as the source, TCR beta CDR3 regions were amplified. The primer set for the first-round RT-PCR of the TCR CDR3 was HTBI. TCRdb reprocessed the multiplex PCR reads via MiXCR and lists one record per CDR3 protein. Of around 690,000 distinct CDR3 sequences listed, roughly 17% are singletons. Graves' hyperthyroidism without ophthalmopathy progression within 18 months was termed stable. The CDR3 extends over 13 amino acids. V lost 3 bases to trimming and J lost 7 bases, with 12 bases between them.

The J gene is TRBJ1-2, the V gene TRBV12-3 or TRBV12-4, with D possibly matching TRBD1 (5 bases). Sequencing was done on a sample of blood. The receptor was isolated from a middle-aged man with Graves' hyperthyroidism. The CDR3 region is CASSFRRGGGYTF. For the CDR3, the DNA is TGTGCCAGCAGTTTTCGGAGGGGCGGTGGCTACACCTTC.